The clone carrying this T cell receptor (beta chain) was detected only once. This record belongs to a study of blood T cell repertoires in COVID-19. As for the study in general: The United States, Italy and Spain supplied acute and convalescent COVID-19 samples. In each case, the material was cDNA or gDNA derived from T cells, B-cell-depleted T cells, or PBMCs.

Trimming left V 6 bases short and J 4 bases short, with 18 bases between. Germline assignment: CDR1 MDHEN and CDR2 SYDVKM. The CDR3 has 15 amino acids. Methods used by the authors: Amplifying reference gene primers gave estimates of nucleated cell counts. TCRdb's table, derived via immunoSEQ multiplex PCR, lists solely in-frame clones and lacks some. V and J calls and clone size follow that table, whereas D and trimming were derived from the DNA. The data show roughly 92,000 clones, 80% to 90% seen once. Sequenced sample: peripheral blood. V is TRBV28 and J is TRBJ1-1; possibly TRBD1 for D (5 bases). This TCR came from a human donor with acute or convalescent COVID-19. The donor label of this sample is uncertain. The CDR3 region has the DNA TGTGCCAGCAGACCGACCCCGGGGGGATTCACTGAAGCTTTCTTT. This codes for CASRPTPGGFTEAFF.